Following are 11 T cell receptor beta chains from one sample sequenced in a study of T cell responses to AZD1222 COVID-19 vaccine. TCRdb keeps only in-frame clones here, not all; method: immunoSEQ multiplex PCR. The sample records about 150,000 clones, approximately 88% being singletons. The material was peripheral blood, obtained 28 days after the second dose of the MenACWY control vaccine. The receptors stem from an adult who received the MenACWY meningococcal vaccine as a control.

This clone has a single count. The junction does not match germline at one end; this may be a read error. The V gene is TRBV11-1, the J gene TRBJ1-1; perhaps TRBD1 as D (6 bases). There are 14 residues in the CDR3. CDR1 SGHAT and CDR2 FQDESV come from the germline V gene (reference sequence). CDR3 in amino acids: CASSSGRTALREVF. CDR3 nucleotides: TGTGCCAGCAGTTCCGGCCGGACAGCCCTCCGAGAAGTTTTT. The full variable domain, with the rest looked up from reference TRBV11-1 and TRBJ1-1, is EAEVAQSPRYKITEKSQAVAFWCDPISGHATLYWYRQILGQGPELLVQFQDESVVDDSQLPKDRFSAERLKGVDSTLKIQPAELGDSAMYLCASSSGRTALREVFGQGTRLTVV.

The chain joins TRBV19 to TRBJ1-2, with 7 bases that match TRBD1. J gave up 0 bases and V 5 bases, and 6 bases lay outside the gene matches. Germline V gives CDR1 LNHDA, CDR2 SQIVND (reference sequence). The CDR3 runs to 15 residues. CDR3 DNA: TGTGCCAGTAGTCCCCTGGGACAGTCTAACTATGGCTACACCTTC. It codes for CASSPLGQSNYGYTF.

CDR3 sequence: CASSLAGGAEPYEQYF. The CDR3 DNA is TGTGCCAGCAGCTTAGCCGGCGGGGCTGAACCTTACGAGCAGTACTTC. The chain recombines TRBV7-9 with TRBJ2-7; a possible D gene is TRBD2 (6 bases). Germline V lookup: CDR1 SEHNR, CDR2 FQNEAQ (reference sequence). The CDR3 extends over 16 amino acids. V lost 0 bases and J lost 4, with 16 bases in between. Combining the CDR3 with reference TRBV7-9 and TRBJ2-7 gives the whole variable domain DTGVSQNPRHKITKRGQNVTFRCDPISEHNRLYWYRQTLGQGPEFLTYFQNEAQLEKSRLLSDRFSAERPKGSFSTLEIQRTEQGDSAMYLCASSLAGGAEPYEQYFGPGTRLTVT.

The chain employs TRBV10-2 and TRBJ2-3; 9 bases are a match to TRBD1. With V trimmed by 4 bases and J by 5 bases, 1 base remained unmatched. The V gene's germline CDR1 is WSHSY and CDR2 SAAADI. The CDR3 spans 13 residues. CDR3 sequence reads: CASSADRGDTQYF. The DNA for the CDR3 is TGCGCCAGCAGTGCGGACAGGGGAGATACGCAGTATTTT.

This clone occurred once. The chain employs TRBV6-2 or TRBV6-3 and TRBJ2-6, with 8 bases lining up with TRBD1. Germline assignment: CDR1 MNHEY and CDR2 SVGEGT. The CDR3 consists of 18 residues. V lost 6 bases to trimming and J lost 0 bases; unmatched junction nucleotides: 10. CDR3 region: CASSELRGLSSGANVLTF. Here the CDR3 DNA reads TGTGCCAGCAGCGAACTCAGGGGGCTAAGCTCTGGGGCCAACGTCCTGACTTTC.

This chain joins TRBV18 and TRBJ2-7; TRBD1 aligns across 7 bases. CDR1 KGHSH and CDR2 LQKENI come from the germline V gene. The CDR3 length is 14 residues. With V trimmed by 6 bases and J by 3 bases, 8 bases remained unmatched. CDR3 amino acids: CASSPGQTHYEQYF. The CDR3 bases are TGTGCCAGCTCTCCGGGACAGACCCACTACGAGCAGTACTTC.

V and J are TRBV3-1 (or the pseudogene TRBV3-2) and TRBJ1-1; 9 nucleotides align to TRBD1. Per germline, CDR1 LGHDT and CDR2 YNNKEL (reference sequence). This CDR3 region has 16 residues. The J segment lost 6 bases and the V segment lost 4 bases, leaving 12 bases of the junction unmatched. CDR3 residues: CASSPLEQGAGAEAFF. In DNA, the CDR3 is TGTGCCAGCAGCCCCCTGGAACAGGGGGCTGGGGCTGAAGCTTTCTTT.

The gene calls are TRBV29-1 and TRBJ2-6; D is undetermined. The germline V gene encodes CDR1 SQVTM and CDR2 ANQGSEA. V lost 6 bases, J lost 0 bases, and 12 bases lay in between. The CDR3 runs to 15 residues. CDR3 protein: CSVRVVVSGANVLTF. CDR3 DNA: TGCAGCGTGAGAGTGGTTGTCTCTGGGGCCAACGTCCTGACTTTC.

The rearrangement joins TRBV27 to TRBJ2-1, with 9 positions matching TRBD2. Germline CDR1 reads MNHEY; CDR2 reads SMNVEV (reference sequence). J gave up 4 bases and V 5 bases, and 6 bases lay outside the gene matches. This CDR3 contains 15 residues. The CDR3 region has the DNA TGTGCCAGCAGTCCCAGCGGGGGGCCTTACAATGAGCAGTTCTTC. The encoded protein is CASSPSGGPYNEQFF.

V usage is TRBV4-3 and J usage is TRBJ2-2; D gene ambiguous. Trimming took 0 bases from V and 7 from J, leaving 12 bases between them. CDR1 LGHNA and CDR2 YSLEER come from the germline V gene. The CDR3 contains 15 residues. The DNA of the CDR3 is TGCGCCAGCAGCCAAGATGCGGCAGGCCGCGGGGAGCTGTTTTTT. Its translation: CASSQDAAGRGELFF.

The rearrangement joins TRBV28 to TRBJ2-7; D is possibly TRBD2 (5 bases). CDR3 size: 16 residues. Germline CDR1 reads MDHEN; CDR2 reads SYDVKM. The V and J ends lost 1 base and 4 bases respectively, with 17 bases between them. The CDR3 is CASSLSRVGVGYEQYF. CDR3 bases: TGTGCCAGCAGTTTATCCCGTGTGGGAGTCGGTTACGAGCAGTACTTC.